This TCR beta chain was identified during a study of shared clonotypes between healthy human individuals. Assay: immunoSEQ multiplex PCR; the TCRdb copy retains only in-frame clones and omits some. The sample has roughly 500,000 clones, 90% to 97% seen once. This CDR3 is 14 amino acids long. The V and J ends lost 4 bases and 4 bases, in that order; junction bases with no gene match: 7. Germline V lookup: CDR1 MNHNS, CDR2 SASEGT. Sequencing input: naive CD4+ T cells sorted from blood. The subset is: CD45RA+ positively selected. The chain recombines TRBV6-1 with TRBJ2-7; 7 bases align to TRBD2. The clonotype originates from a young woman in good health. In DNA, the CDR3 is TGTGCCAGCAGTGTTGCGGGAGTACGGTACGAGCAGTACTTC. It is translated as CASSVAGVRYEQYF.